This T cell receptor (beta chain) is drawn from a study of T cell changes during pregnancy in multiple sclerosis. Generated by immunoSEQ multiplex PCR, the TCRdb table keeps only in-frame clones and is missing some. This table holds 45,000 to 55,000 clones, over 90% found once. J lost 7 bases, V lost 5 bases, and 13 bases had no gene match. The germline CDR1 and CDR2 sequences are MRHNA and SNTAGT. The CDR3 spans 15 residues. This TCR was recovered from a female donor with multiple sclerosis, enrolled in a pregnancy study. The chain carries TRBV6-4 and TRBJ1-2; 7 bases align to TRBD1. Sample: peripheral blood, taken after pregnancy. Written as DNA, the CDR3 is TGTGCCAGCAGTTCCTCGGGACAGTCCTGGGGTGGCTACACCTTC. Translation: CASSSSGQSWGGYTF.